These 29 T cell receptor beta chains were all obtained from the same sample, sequenced in a study of cytomegalovirus exposure and HLA in healthy donors. The PCR had 60 Vbeta and 13 Jbeta primers. This table comes from immunoSEQ multiplex PCR, and its TCRdb copy is limited to in-frame clones, with some not included. The sample holds over 85,000 clones; around 80% are singletons and the top ten take roughly 5.1%. Sequences were obtained from PBMCs. The receptor source for this set is a man aged 35 to 55 in good health and CMV-seropositive.

This chain joins TRBV28 and TRBJ1-1, with D hard to call. The V gene's germline CDR1 is MDHEN and CDR2 SYDVKM. V gave up 7 bases and J gave up 5 bases, with 14 bases separating them. The CDR3 has 13 amino acids. The CDR3 loop is CASIGIAGTEAFF. CDR3 DNA: TGTGCCAGCATCGGGATAGCCGGAACTGAAGCTTTCTTT.

The chain carries TRBV6-5 and TRBJ1-1; possible D gene TRBD1, 6 bases. Trimming took 4 bases from V and 0 from J, leaving 12 bases between them. The CDR3 sequence is 15 residues long. The germline V gene has CDR1 MNHEY and CDR2 SVGAGI. CDR3 bases: TGTGCCAGCAGTTCAGGGACACTCATGAACACTGAAGCTTTCTTT. Its translation: CASSSGTLMNTEAFF.

The V gene is TRBV6-5, the J gene TRBJ1-1; D gene uncertain. CDR3 size: 11 residues. V was pared by 7 bases and J by 2 bases, with 5 bases between. Germline-derived CDR1 and CDR2 are MNHEY and SVGAGI. In DNA, the CDR3 is TGTGCCAGCACCTTAAACACTGAAGCTTTCTTT. This gives the protein CASTLNTEAFF.

This clone was found a few times. V and J are TRBV19 and TRBJ1-5; 7 bases line up with TRBD1. This CDR3 has 17 amino acids. The V and J ends lost 1 base and 0 bases, in that order; junction bases with no gene match: 6. Germline V gene lookup returns CDR1 LNHDA and CDR2 SQIVND (reference sequence). DNA of the CDR3: TGTGCCAGTAGTATAGGCTCAGGGGGTTATAGCAATCAGCCCCAGCATTTT. Protein product: CASSIGSGGYSNQPQHF.

This clone was observed once. The J gene is TRBJ2-5, the V gene TRBV10-3; TRBD2 matches at 10 bases. This CDR3 contains 15 residues. Germline V gene lookup returns CDR1 ENHRY and CDR2 SYGVKD. With V trimmed by 7 bases and J by 5 bases, 10 bases remained unmatched. The CDR3 region is CAITNSGGTLETQYF. Here the CDR3 DNA reads TGTGCCATCACCAATAGCGGGGGGACGTTGGAGACCCAGTACTTC.

The V and J genes are TRBV9 and TRBJ2-5; maybe TRBD2 (5 bases). The CDR3 extends over 15 amino acids. From germline, CDR1 is SGDLS and CDR2 YYNGEE. V gave up 0 bases and J gave up 5 bases, with 14 bases separating them. This chain's CDR3 is CASSVAPLGGETQYF. The CDR3 bases are TGTGCCAGCAGCGTAGCCCCCCTTGGCGGGGAGACCCAGTACTTC. Using reference TRBV9 and TRBJ2-5 for the parts outside the CDR3, the full variable domain is DSGVTQTPKHLITATGQRVTLRCSPRSGDLSVYWYQQSLDQGLQFLIQYYNGEERAKGNILERFSAQQFPDLHSELNLSSLELGDSALYFCASSVAPLGGETQYFGPGTRLLVL.

This clone showed up just once. The chain carries TRBV10-3 and TRBJ1-6, with TRBD1 as a possible D gene (6 bases). The CDR3 is made up of 12 amino acids. Deletions cut 8 bases from V and 7 bases from J, with 9 bases between. Germline lookup yields CDR1 ENHRY and CDR2 SYGVKD. CDR3 nucleotide sequence: TGTGCCATCGGAAGGGGGAATTCACCCCTCCACTTT. The encoded protein is CAIGRGNSPLHF.

The V gene is TRBV10-3, the J gene TRBJ1-5; 7 bases map to TRBD1. This CDR3 is built from 14 residues. V was clipped by 2 bases and J by 4 bases; unmatched bases: 2. CDR1 is ENHRY, CDR2 SYGVKD, per germline. For the CDR3, the DNA is TGTGCCATCAGTGAGGACAGGGTTAATCAGCCCCAGCATTTT. Protein: CAISEDRVNQPQHF.

The chain combines TRBV6-6 with TRBJ1-1; unclear D gene. The CDR3 runs 11 residues. The V gene lost 4 bases and the J gene lost 4 bases, with 4 bases spanning the gap. Per the germline V gene, CDR1 is MNHNY and CDR2 is SVGAGI (reference sequence). This CDR3 reads CASSWSTEAFF. CDR3 bases: TGTGCCAGCAGTTGGAGCACTGAAGCTTTCTTT.

V and J are TRBV16 and TRBJ2-7; D may be TRBD1 (5 bases). V gave up 4 bases and J gave up 2 bases, with 9 bases separating them. This CDR3 contains 13 residues. The germline CDR1 and CDR2 sequences are KGHSY and FQNENV. CDR3 sequence (DNA): TGTGCCAGCAGCCCGGACAACCCCTACGAGCAGTACTTC. As protein: CASSPDNPYEQYF.

The J gene is TRBJ1-3, the V gene TRBV29-1, with no clear D. This CDR3 has 12 amino acids. Germline CDR1 SQVTM, CDR2 ANQGSEA. V was pared by 7 bases and J by 2 bases, with 9 bases between. CDR3 in DNA: TGCAGCGCCGGTTCTGCTGGAAACACCATATATTTT. Amino acid sequence: CSAGSAGNTIYF.

The chain employs TRBV6-5 and TRBJ2-1, with 8 bases fitting TRBD1. Germline trimming cut 1 base from V and 2 bases from J; bases unmatched to any gene: 4. Germline values: CDR1 MNHEY, CDR2 SVGAGI. CDR3 size: 16 residues. The CDR3 spells CASSYFSGGAYNEQFF. The CDR3 DNA sequence: TGTGCCAGCAGTTACTTCTCAGGGGGCGCCTACAATGAGCAGTTCTTC.

The CDR3 coding sequence is TGCAGCGTTGAGGCACTAGCGCAAGAGACCCAGTACTTC. Encoded protein: CSVEALAQETQYF. The chain combines TRBV29-1 with TRBJ2-5, with 7 bases fitting TRBD2. Germline V CDR1 and CDR2: SQVTM, ANQGSEA. This CDR3 comprises 13 residues. The ends lost 3 bases at V and 2 bases at J; junction bases unmatched: 3. Combining the CDR3 with reference TRBV29-1 and TRBJ2-5 gives the whole variable domain SAVISQKPSRDICQRGTSLTIQCQVDSQVTMMFWYRQQPGQSLTLIATANQGSEATYESGFVIDKFPISRPNLTFSTLTVSNMSPEDSSIYLCSVEALAQETQYFGPGTRLLVL.

The chain has TRBV5-1 and TRBJ2-1; D is ambiguous. Trimming took off 2 bases at V and 4 bases at J, with 7 bases between the two ends. The CDR3 has 13 residues. In germline, CDR1 is SGHRS, CDR2 YFSETQ. The CDR3 sequence: CASSLNTYNEQFF. The CDR3 DNA is TGCGCCAGCAGCTTAAACACGTACAATGAGCAGTTCTTC.

The gene calls are TRBV5-1 and TRBJ1-1, with D uncertain. Per the germline V gene, CDR1 is SGHRS and CDR2 is YFSETQ. The CDR3 is 14 amino acids. The V end was cut by 4 bases, the J end by 3 bases, with 13 bases between. The CDR3 DNA reads TGCGCCAGCAGCGGAGGCTCGTTGGACACTGAAGCTTTCTTT. It translates to CASSGGSLDTEAFF.

In this sample, this clone turned up once. A much larger clone differs by one base, so this may be a read error. This sample also contains other DNA sequences that code for the same CDR3. The V call is TRBV27, the J call TRBJ2-7; D is uncertain. With 3 bases removed from V and 6 bases from J, the gap between germline ends came to 18 bases. Germline V gene lookup returns CDR1 MNHEY and CDR2 SMNVEV (reference sequence). This CDR3 comprises 15 residues. CDR3 DNA: TGTGCCAGCAGTTTTTCGAGCTCCCCTCGAGGCGAGCAGTACTTC. Protein product: CASSFSSSPRGEQYF.

This clone has just a few counts. V gene TRBV19 combines with J gene TRBJ1-6; perhaps TRBD1 as D (6 bases). This CDR3 has 18 residues. Germline V CDR1 and CDR2: LNHDA, SQIVND (reference sequence). V lost 9 bases and J 6 bases, leaving 27 bases between the germline ends. CDR3 sequence: CASDPQYLGTGRNSPLHF. The CDR3 DNA reads as TGTGCCAGCGACCCTCAGTATCTTGGAACAGGGCGTAATTCACCCCTCCACTTT.

J is TRBJ2-1 and V is TRBV11-3; the D gene is possibly TRBD2 (5 bases). In germline, CDR1 is SGHNT, CDR2 YENEEA. The length of the CDR3 is 13 residues. Deletions cut 3 bases from V and 4 bases from J, with 7 bases between. CDR3 nucleotide sequence: TGTGCCAGCAGCTTTACGGGGTACAATGAGCAGTTCTTC. Translating gives CASSFTGYNEQFF.

The gene calls are TRBV6-1 and TRBJ2-1; TRBD2 matches at 8 bases. The CDR3 is 15 residues long. Trimming removed 1 base from V and 4 bases from J; junction bases left unmatched: 3. The germline V gene encodes CDR1 MNHNS and CDR2 SASEGT. CDR3 residues: CASSEVGGGYNEQFF. Written as DNA, the CDR3 is TGTGCCAGCAGTGAAGTAGGCGGGGGGTACAATGAGCAGTTCTTC.

This chain uses TRBV6-1 with TRBJ2-1; D ambiguous. Germline CDR1 MNHNS, CDR2 SASEGT. Trimming removed 5 bases from V and 5 bases from J, with 4 bases in between. This CDR3 is 11 amino acids long. CDR3 sequence: CASSINNEQFF. In DNA, the CDR3 is TGTGCCAGCAGTATAAACAATGAGCAGTTCTTC.

The chain couples TRBV2 to TRBJ2-5; a possible D gene is TRBD2 (6 bases). The germline V gene has CDR1 SNHLY and CDR2 FYNNEI. The length of the CDR3 is 14 residues. Trimming cost V 2 bases and J 5 bases, with 12 bases left between them. The CDR3 loop is CASSEYGGGETQYF. The CDR3 DNA sequence: TGTGCCAGCAGTGAATACGGGGGTGGGGAGACCCAGTACTTC.

This sequence joins TRBV30 and TRBJ2-7; D gene ambiguous. The CDR3 length is 11 residues. The V end was cut by 0 bases, the J end by 6 bases, with 6 bases between. The germline CDR1 and CDR2 sequences are GTSNPN and SVGIG (reference sequence). CDR3 in DNA: TGTGCCTGGAGTGTAGAGTCCGAGCAGTACTTC. It translates to CAWSVESEQYF.

The chain carries TRBV11-1 and TRBJ2-6; a possible D gene is TRBD2 (6 bases). The CDR3 is made up of 16 amino acids. From germline, CDR1 is SGHAT and CDR2 FQDESV (reference sequence). Trimming shortened V by 2 bases and J by 4 bases, and 12 bases separated the two germline ends. The DNA of the CDR3 is TGTGCCAGCAGCTTAACGCGGGAATCCGGGGCCAACGTCCTGACTTTC. This translates into CASSLTRESGANVLTF.

The gene calls are TRBV30 and TRBJ1-1; maybe TRBD1 (5 bases). This CDR3 region has 13 residues. Trimming removed 1 base from V and 2 bases from J, with 8 bases in between. The germline CDR1 and CDR2 sequences are GTSNPN and SVGIG (reference sequence). The CDR3 DNA sequence: TGTGCCTGGAGTGGACAGTACAACACTGAAGCTTTCTTT. Protein product: CAWSGQYNTEAFF.

This clone is a singleton in its sample. The chain is built from TRBV19 and TRBJ1-1, with D perhaps TRBD1 (6 bases). Trimming pared 3 bases from V and 1 base from J, leaving 12 bases between. The germline CDR1 and CDR2 sequences are LNHDA and SQIVND (reference sequence). There are 15 residues in the CDR3. CDR3 nucleotide sequence: TGTGCCAGTAGTATGAGGCGGGGGCGGAACACTGAAGCTTTCTTT. It codes for CASSMRRGRNTEAFF.

J is TRBJ1-1 and V is TRBV6-1; D is ambiguous. From germline, CDR1 is MNHNS and CDR2 SASEGT. This CDR3 is 11 amino acids long. Trimming shortened V by 3 bases and J by 3 bases, and 2 bases separated the two germline ends. The CDR3 sequence: CASSDDTEAFF. The CDR3 nucleotides are TGTGCCAGCAGTGACGACACTGAAGCTTTCTTT.

The chain joins TRBV6-5 to TRBJ1-1, with D possibly TRBD1 on 5 matching bases. The CDR3 extends over 15 amino acids. The V gene's germline CDR1 is MNHEY and CDR2 SVGAGI. V was cut by 2 bases and J by 0 bases, with 10 bases left in between. Here the CDR3 DNA reads TGTGCCAGCAGTTACCAGGGCAGTCTGAACACTGAAGCTTTCTTT. Translating it yields CASSYQGSLNTEAFF.

The V gene is TRBV7-7, the J gene TRBJ2-5; TRBD1 might be the D (6 bases). This CDR3 has 13 amino acids. CDR1 and CDR2 (germline): SSHAT, FNYEAQ (reference sequence). The V and J ends lost 6 bases and 5 bases respectively, with 13 bases between them. The CDR3 sequence is CASSFDRLETQYF. CDR3 coding DNA: TGTGCCAGCAGTTTCGACAGGTTGGAGACCCAGTACTTC. Complete variable domain (other parts from reference TRBV7-7 and TRBJ2-5): GAGVSQSPRYKVTKRGQDVTLRCDPISSHATLYWYQQALGQGPEFLTYFNYEAQPDKSGLPSDRFSAERPEGSISTLTIQRTEQRDSAMYRCASSFDRLETQYFGPGTRLLVL.

The table lists this clone with a few counts. The DNA of the CDR3 is TGTGCCAGCAGCCGGACAGGAAACTCCTACGAGCAGTACTTC. It translates to CASSRTGNSYEQYF. The chain has TRBV9 and TRBJ2-7; 7 bases are shared with TRBD1. This CDR3 has 14 amino acids. V lost 4 bases and J lost 0; bases outside the gene matches: 4. Germline CDR1 is SGDLS and CDR2 is YYNGEE.